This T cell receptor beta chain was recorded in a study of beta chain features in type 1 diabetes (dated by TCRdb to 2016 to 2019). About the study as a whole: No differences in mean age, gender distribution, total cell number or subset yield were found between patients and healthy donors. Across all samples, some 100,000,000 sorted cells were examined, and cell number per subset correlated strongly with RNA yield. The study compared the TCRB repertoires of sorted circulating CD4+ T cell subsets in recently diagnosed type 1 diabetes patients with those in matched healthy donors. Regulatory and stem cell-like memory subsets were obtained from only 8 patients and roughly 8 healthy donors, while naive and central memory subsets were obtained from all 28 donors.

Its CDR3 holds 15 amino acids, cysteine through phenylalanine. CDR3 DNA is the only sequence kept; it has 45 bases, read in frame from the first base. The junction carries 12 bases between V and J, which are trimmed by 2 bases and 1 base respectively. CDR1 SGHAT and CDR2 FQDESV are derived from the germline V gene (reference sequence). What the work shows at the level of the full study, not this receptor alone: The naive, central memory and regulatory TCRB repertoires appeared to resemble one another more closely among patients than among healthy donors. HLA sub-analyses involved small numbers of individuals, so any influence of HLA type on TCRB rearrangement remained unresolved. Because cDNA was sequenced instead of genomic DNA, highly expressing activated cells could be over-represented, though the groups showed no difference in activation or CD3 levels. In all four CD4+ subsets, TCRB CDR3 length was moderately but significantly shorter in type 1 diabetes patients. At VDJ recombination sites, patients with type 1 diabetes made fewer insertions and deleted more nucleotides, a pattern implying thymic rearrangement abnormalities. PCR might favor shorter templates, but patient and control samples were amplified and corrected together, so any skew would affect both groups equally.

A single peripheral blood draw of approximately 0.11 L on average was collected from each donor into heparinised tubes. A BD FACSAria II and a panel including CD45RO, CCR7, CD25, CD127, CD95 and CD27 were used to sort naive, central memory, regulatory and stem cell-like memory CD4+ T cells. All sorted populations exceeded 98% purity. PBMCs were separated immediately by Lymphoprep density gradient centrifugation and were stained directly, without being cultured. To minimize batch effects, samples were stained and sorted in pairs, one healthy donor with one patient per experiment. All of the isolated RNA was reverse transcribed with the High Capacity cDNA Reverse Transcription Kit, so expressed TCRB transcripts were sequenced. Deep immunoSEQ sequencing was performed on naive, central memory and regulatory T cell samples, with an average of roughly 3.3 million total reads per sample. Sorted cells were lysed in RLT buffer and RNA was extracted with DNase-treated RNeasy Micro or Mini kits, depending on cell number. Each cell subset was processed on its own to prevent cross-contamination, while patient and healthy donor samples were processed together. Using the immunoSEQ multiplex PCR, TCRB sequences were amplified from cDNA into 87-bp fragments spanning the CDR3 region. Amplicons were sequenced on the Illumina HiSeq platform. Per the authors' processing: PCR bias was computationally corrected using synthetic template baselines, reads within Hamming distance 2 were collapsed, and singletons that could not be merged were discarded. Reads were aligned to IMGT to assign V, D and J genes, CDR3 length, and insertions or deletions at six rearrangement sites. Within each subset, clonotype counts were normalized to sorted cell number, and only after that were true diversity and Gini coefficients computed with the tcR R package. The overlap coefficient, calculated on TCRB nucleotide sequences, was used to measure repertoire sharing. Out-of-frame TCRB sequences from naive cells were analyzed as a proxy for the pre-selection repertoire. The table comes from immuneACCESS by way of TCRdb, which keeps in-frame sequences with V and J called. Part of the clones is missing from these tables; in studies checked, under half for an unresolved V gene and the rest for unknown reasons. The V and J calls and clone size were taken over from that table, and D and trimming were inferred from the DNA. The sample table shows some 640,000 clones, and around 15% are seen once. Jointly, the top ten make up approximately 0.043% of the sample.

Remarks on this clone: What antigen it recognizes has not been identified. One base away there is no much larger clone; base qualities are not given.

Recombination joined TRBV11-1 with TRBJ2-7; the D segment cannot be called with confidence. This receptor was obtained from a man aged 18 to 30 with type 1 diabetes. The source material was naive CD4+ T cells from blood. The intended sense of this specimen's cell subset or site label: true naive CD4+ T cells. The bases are TGTGCCAGCAGCTTACCCGGGTCCCGGTCCTACGAGCAGTACTTC. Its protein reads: CASSLPGSRSYEQYF.